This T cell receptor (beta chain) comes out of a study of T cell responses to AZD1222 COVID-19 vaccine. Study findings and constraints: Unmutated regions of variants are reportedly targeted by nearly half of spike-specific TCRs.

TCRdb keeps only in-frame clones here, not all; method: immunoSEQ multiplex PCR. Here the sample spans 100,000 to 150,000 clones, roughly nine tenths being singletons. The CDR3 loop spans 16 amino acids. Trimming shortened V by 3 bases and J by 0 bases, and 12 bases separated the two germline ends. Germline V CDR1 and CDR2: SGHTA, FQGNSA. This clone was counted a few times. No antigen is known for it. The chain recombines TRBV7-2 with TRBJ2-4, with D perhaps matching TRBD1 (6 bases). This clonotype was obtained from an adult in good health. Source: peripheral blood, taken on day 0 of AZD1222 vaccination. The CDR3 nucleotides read TGTGCCAGCAGCTTCGGACAGACCCTAGCCAAAAACATTCAGTACTTC. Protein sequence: CASSFGQTLAKNIQYF.